This T cell receptor beta chain was identified during a study of T cell changes during pregnancy in multiple sclerosis. The CDR3 length is 13 residues. Trimming cost V 5 bases and J 1 base; bases outside gene matches: 1. From germline, CDR1 is LGHNA and CDR2 YSLEER. The table came from immunoSEQ multiplex PCR; TCRdb's copy has only in-frame clones and leaves some out. This sample has 10,000 to 13,000 clones; around 89% occur once, and the top ten carry less than 6.5%. The gene calls are TRBV4-3 and TRBJ1-1, with 7 bases matching TRBD1. The sample was CD8+ T cells from peripheral blood mononuclear cells, taken in the first trimester of pregnancy. The source of this sequence is a female donor in good health, enrolled as a control in a pregnancy study. The CDR3 loop reads CASSGTANTEAFF. The CDR3 DNA reads TGCGCCAGCAGCGGGACAGCGAACACTGAAGCTTTCTTT.